The rows below give T cell receptor beta chains drawn from one sample of a study of neurological immune-mediated disorders. TCRdb re-analysed the 5' RACE reads in MiXCR, keeping a single row per CDR3 protein. The top ten clones hold about 2.5% of a sample with about 27,000 distinct CDR3 sequences, over 2% of them seen once. Sequencing was performed on PBMCs. The receptors derive from a woman between 50 and 59 years old with multiple sclerosis. Each CDR3 is given with its conserved first and last residue. D genes are given only for firm matches.

d_gene: -
v_gene: TRBV20-1
CDR3aa: CSASEFSEGPEAFF

d_gene: TRBD1
v_gene: TRBV5-8
CDR3aa: CASSGGTGAYNEQFF

d_gene: -
v_gene: TRBV5-1
CDR3aa: CASSFEGVTEAFF

d_gene: -
v_gene: TRBV20-1
CDR3aa: CSAKAIRYNEQFF

d_gene: TRBD2
v_gene: TRBV12-3/TRBV12-4
CDR3aa: CASSTGLARNEQYF

d_gene: TRBD2
v_gene: TRBV7-9
CDR3aa: CASSPKRGVLGDTQYF

d_gene: -
v_gene: TRBV5-5
CDR3aa: CASSFDIYNEQFF

d_gene: -
v_gene: TRBV29-1
CDR3aa: CSVLIMGPETQYF

d_gene: -
v_gene: TRBV7-2
CDR3aa: CASSLGGPVGTDTQYF

d_gene: TRBD1
v_gene: TRBV9
CDR3aa: CASSFGQGIYGYTF

d_gene: -
v_gene: TRBV6-5
CDR3aa: CASRTRVNTEAFF

d_gene: -
v_gene: TRBV7-9
CDR3aa: CASSLTDSLYEQYF

d_gene: -
v_gene: TRBV3-1
CDR3aa: CASSQVGTEAFF

d_gene: -
v_gene: TRBV20-1
CDR3aa: CSARGAGPEAFF

d_gene: TRBD2
v_gene: TRBV5-6
CDR3aa: CASSFLSGGGIYEQYF

d_gene: -
v_gene: TRBV6-6
CDR3aa: CASSTDVGGHGYTF

d_gene: -
v_gene: TRBV20-1
CDR3aa: CSATPTGNPPYEQYF

d_gene: -
v_gene: TRBV12-3/TRBV12-4
CDR3aa: CASSLLRDTQYF

d_gene: -
v_gene: TRBV14
CDR3aa: CASSQAGRNTEAFF

d_gene: -
v_gene: TRBV11-3
CDR3aa: CASSFYTGQPQNF

d_gene: TRBD1
v_gene: TRBV3-1
CDR3aa: CASSRTGYGYTF

d_gene: -
v_gene: TRBV2
CDR3aa: CASSRDTTYEQYF

d_gene: TRBD1
v_gene: TRBV20-1
CDR3aa: CSARAAGGALVSFEQFF

d_gene: TRBD2
v_gene: TRBV7-6
CDR3aa: CASSLGTGGPVDTQYF

d_gene: TRBD1
v_gene: TRBV12-3/TRBV12-4
CDR3aa: CASSLGQGTNEKLFF

d_gene: TRBD1
v_gene: TRBV27
CDR3aa: CASSLRQGNAQYF

d_gene: TRBD1
v_gene: TRBV25-1
CDR3aa: CASRPTGATGELFF

d_gene: -
v_gene: TRBV3-1
CDR3aa: CASSQVFLRAGESHEQYF

d_gene: TRBD1
v_gene: TRBV20-1
CDR3aa: CSAARTGGVLSNQPQHF